The 25 T cell receptor beta chains below were found in one sample sequenced in a study of breast tumors, draining lymph nodes, adjacent tissues. Axillary draining lymph nodes of breast cancer patients supplied the node samples. TCRdb called the multiplex PCR reads again in MiXCR, with one record for every CDR3 protein. Among approximately 230,000 distinct CDR3 sequences listed, less than 40% were seen once. The material sequenced was axillary lymph node tissue. The receptors shown here come from a female donor with breast cancer. Some clones in this sample may be carry-over from other donors' samples.

The chain combines TRBV6-2 or TRBV6-3 with TRBJ1-2; D is ambiguous. Trimming took off 5 bases at V and 6 bases at J, with 7 bases between the two ends. The CDR3 runs 11 residues. From germline, CDR1 is MNHEY and CDR2 SVGEGT. CDR3 loop: CASSRWDGYTF. The DNA of the CDR3 is TGTGCCAGCAGTCGGTGGGATGGCTACACCTTC.

This clonotype has at least ten counts. The rearrangement uses TRBV7-6 and TRBJ1-2, with D possibly TRBD1 on 5 matching bases. This CDR3 has 15 amino acids. V lost 3 bases, J lost 5 bases, and 16 bases lay in between. CDR1 is SGHVS and CDR2 is FNYEAQ in the germline V gene. CDR3 DNA: TGTGCCAGCAGCTTGGGGACCGGCGTTCCTTATGGCTACACCTTC. Translation gives CASSLGTGVPYGYTF.

This clonotype was recorded many times. The rearrangement joins TRBV2 to TRBJ2-5, with a tentative D call TRBD1 (6 bases). Trimming left V 6 bases short and J 0 bases short, with 20 bases between. This CDR3 contains 17 residues. Germline lookup yields CDR1 SNHLY and CDR2 FYNNEI. The CDR3 DNA sequence: TGTGCCAGCAGGGGGGCCGGGCGGCCCGGGTACCAAGAGACCCAGTACTTC. Its protein product is CASRGAGRPGYQETQYF.

In its sample, this clonotype was seen many times. The J gene is TRBJ2-7, the V gene TRBV2; TRBD1 matches at 7 bases. Germline loops: CDR1 SNHLY, CDR2 FYNNEI. This CDR3 contains 13 residues. The J segment lost 7 bases and the V segment lost 4 bases, leaving 7 bases of the junction unmatched. CDR3 bases: TGTGCCAGCAGTGTACAGGGGTATGGGGAGCAGTACTTC. This translates into CASSVQGYGEQYF.

This clonotype was seen ten or more times. J is TRBJ1-6 and V is TRBV2; D gene ambiguous. The V gene lost 5 bases and the J gene lost 8 bases, with 19 bases spanning the gap. The CDR3 consists of 16 residues. From germline, CDR1 is SNHLY and CDR2 FYNNEI. The CDR3 region has the DNA TGTGCCAGCAGTATCGAGCGGGCACAACCCTATTCACCCCTCCACTTT. Its translation is CASSIERAQPYSPLHF.

The V call is TRBV2, the J call TRBJ1-2, with D perhaps matching TRBD1 (5 bases). Germline V gene sequence: CDR1 SNHLY, CDR2 FYNNEI. Trimming removed 8 bases from V and 4 bases from J, with 11 bases in between. The CDR3 spans 12 residues. The CDR3 DNA follows: TGTGCCAGCTGGGGAGGGGTCTATGGCTACACCTTC. It specifies CASWGGVYGYTF.

At least ten counts were recorded for this clonotype. V gene TRBV4-1 combines with J gene TRBJ1-5, with TRBD1 matching over 7 bases. V gave up 4 bases and J gave up 4 bases; unmatched junction bases: 4. This CDR3 region has 14 residues. Looked up from germline, CDR1 is MGHRA and CDR2 is YSYEKL. The CDR3 DNA reads as TGCGCCAGCAGCCTGGGACAGCCGAATCAGCCCCAGCATTTT. Translating gives CASSLGQPNQPQHF.

Turning to this clonotype: A much larger clone is a single base away; this may be a read error. The CDR3 ends on some other residue instead of the conserved phenylalanine or tryptophan, so this is likely a read error. The genes are TRBV19 and TRBJ2-1, with a weak D call TRBD1 (5 bases). Germline lookup yields CDR1 LNHDA and CDR2 SQIVND (reference sequence). V lost 0 bases and J 7 bases, leaving 10 bases between the germline ends. This CDR3 has 14 amino acids. The CDR3 DNA sequence: TGTGCCAGTAGTATAGATGGACACCTTAATGAGCAGTTCCTC. Amino acid sequence: CASSIDGHLNEQFL.

This clonotype was picked up many times. The chain employs TRBV19 and TRBJ2-1; TRBD2 aligns across 11 bases. The CDR3 is made up of 14 amino acids. Germline V gives CDR1 LNHDA, CDR2 SQIVND (reference sequence). The V segment lost 4 bases and the J segment 8 bases; nucleotides outside the gene matches: 4. The CDR3 sequence: CASSTSGRSDEQFF. As DNA, the CDR3 is TGTGCCAGTAGTACTAGCGGGAGGTCGGATGAGCAGTTCTTC. Filled out from reference TRBV19 and TRBJ2-1, the complete variable domain reads DGGITQSPKYLFRKEGQNVTLSCEQNLNHDAMYWYRQDPGQGLRLIYYSQIVNDFQKGDIAEGYSVSREKKESFPLTVTSAQKNPTAFYLCASSTSGRSDEQFFGPGTRLTVL.

This clonotype was picked up a small number of times. The CDR3 here is CASGEEWGTYEQYF. CDR3 in DNA: TGTGCCAGCGGAGAGGAGTGGGGAACCTACGAGCAGTACTTC. This chain connects TRBV28 to TRBJ2-7; D is uncertain. Between the trimmed V and J ends, which lost 8 bases and 2 bases, there was a span of 16 bases. The germline gives CDR1 MDHEN, CDR2 SYDVKM. The CDR3 runs 14 residues.

In regard to this clonotype: Given a much more abundant clone one base away, this may be a read error. The gene calls are TRBV24-1 and TRBJ1-3, with D uncertain. CDR1 is KGHDR and CDR2 is SFDVKD in the germline V gene. Trimming took 5 bases from V and 9 from J, leaving 10 bases between them. The CDR3 has 12 amino acids. CDR3 in DNA: TGTGCCACCAGTGGATGCCCCCGCACCATATATTTT. Protein sequence: CATSGCPRTIYF.

A word on this clonotype: A read error is possible here, since a much larger clone lies one base away. V is TRBV9 and J is TRBJ2-5; 8 bases line up with TRBD1. The trim removed 0 bases at V and 9 bases at J, leaving 19 bases unmatched. The CDR3 runs 18 residues. CDR1 is SGDLS, CDR2 YYNGEE, per germline. CDR3 loop: CASSVDPEGQGAWEPQYF. The CDR3, as DNA: TGTGCCAGCAGCGTAGATCCGGAGGGCCAGGGGGCATGGGAGCCCCAGTACTTC.

The chain uses TRBV7-3 and TRBJ2-7; 7 nucleotides agree with TRBD1. The DNA end is a closer match to TRBJ2-1, so the J assignment may be wrong. The CDR3 runs to 15 residues. The germline V gene encodes CDR1 SGHTA and CDR2 FQGTGA. The CDR3 nucleotides read TGTGCCAGCAGCTTAAGACAGGGCGTTTACAATGAGCAGTTCTTC. Its translation is CASSLRQGVYNEQFF.

This clonotype was counted many times. V and J are TRBV5-4 and TRBJ2-1, with a weak D call TRBD1 (6 bases). V gave up 5 bases and J gave up 0 bases, with 15 bases separating them. CDR1 and CDR2 (germline): SGHNT, YYREEE (reference sequence). This CDR3 comprises 16 residues. CDR3 bases: TGTGCCAGCAGTTCGGACAGCGGCCCCTCCTACAATGAGCAGTTCTTC. This gives the protein CASSSDSGPSYNEQFF.

On this clonotype: A much larger clone is a single base away; this may be a read error. The V and J genes are TRBV30 and TRBJ2-5; D remains ambiguous. This CDR3 region has 11 residues. Germline CDR1 reads GTSNPN; CDR2 reads SVGIG (reference sequence). V was shortened by 3 bases and J by 8 bases, with 10 bases between the two germline ends. CDR3 residues: CAWSTDLTQYF. The CDR3 nucleotides are TGTGCCTGGAGCACAGACCTAACCCAGTACTTC.

This sequence joins TRBV25-1 and TRBJ2-1; perhaps TRBD1 as D (6 bases). Trimming took 10 bases from V and 8 from J, leaving 18 bases between them. CDR3 length equals 13 residues. Germline V gene lookup returns CDR1 MGHDK and CDR2 SYGVNS. CDR3 sequence reads: CATELGAIDEQFF. The CDR3 DNA reads as TGTGCCACCGAACTGGGGGCGATTGATGAGCAGTTCTTC.

This clonotype has ten or more counts. The chain carries TRBV7-8 and TRBJ2-7; tentative D call: TRBD1 (6 bases). Germline CDR1 is SGHVS and CDR2 is FQNEAQ. The CDR3 totals 15 residues. V was clipped by 5 bases and J by 6 bases, with 20 bases between them. The CDR3 region is CASSLMDRPAGEQYF. CDR3 coding DNA: TGTGCCAGCAGCCTTATGGACAGACCGGCGGGCGAGCAGTACTTC.

The V and J genes are TRBV7-2 and TRBJ2-5; 7 bases are a match to TRBD1. Losses at the gene ends were 6 bases for V and 5 bases for J; bases not matched to a gene: 6. In germline, CDR1 is SGHTA, CDR2 FQGNSA. The CDR3 extends over 13 amino acids. The CDR3 nucleotides are TGTGCCAGCAGACCGACAGGGCCTGAGACCCAGTACTTC. Amino acids: CASRPTGPETQYF.

This clonotype was seen ten or more times. The J gene is TRBJ2-7, the V gene TRBV2; 11 positions agree with TRBD2. V gave up 5 bases and J gave up 4 bases; unmatched junction bases: 4. The CDR3 covers 14 residues. Germline CDR1 is SNHLY and CDR2 is FYNNEI. Here the CDR3 DNA reads TGTGCCAGCAGTCTCATAGCGGGAGGGTACGAGCAGTACTTC. This sequence encodes CASSLIAGGYEQYF. Using reference TRBV2 and TRBJ2-7 for the parts outside the CDR3, the full variable domain is EPEVTQTPSHQVTQMGQEVILRCVPISNHLYFYWYRQILGQKVEFLVSFYNNEISEKSEIFDDQFSVERPDGSNFTLKIRSTKLEDSAMYFCASSLIAGGYEQYFGPGTRLTVT.

This clonotype occurred once. This may be a read error, as it is one base from a much larger clone. V is TRBV3-1 and J is TRBJ1-2; TRBD1 might be the D (5 bases). The germline gives CDR1 LGHDT, CDR2 YNNKEL (reference sequence). The CDR3 sequence is 12 residues long. The CDR3 bases are TGTGCCAGCAGCCCCCGGGGCTATAGCTACACCTTC. The encoded protein is CASSPRGYSYTF.

This clonotype was recorded many times. The chain recombines TRBV2 with TRBJ1-4; D ambiguous. The V gene's germline CDR1 is SNHLY and CDR2 FYNNEI. The CDR3 length is 13 residues. The CDR3 sequence: CASARDWNEKLFF. In DNA form, the CDR3 reads TGTGCTTCGGCCCGGGATTGGAATGAAAAACTGTTTTTT.

Details on this clonotype: One base away lies a much larger clone, so this may be a sequencing read error. This sequence joins TRBV11-3 and TRBJ2-4; D possibly corresponds to TRBD2 (5 bases). Looked up from germline, CDR1 is SGHNT and CDR2 is YENEEA. CDR3 length: 15 amino acids. The CDR3 DNA reads TGTGCCAGCAGCCTTCAGACTATAGCCAAAAACATTCAGTCCTTC. Its translation is CASSLQTIAKNIQSF.

This clonotype was observed at least ten times. The chain is built from TRBV12-3 or TRBV12-4 and TRBJ2-2; TRBD1 aligns across 9 bases. V lost 7 bases and J lost 2; bases outside the gene matches: 8. The CDR3 is made up of 16 amino acids. The CDR3 bases are TGTGCCAGCAACCGGGGGACAGGGATTAACACCGGGGAGCTGTTTTTT. The encoded protein is CASNRGTGINTGELFF.

Remarks on this clonotype: Just one base apart from a much larger clone, this may be a read error. This sequence joins TRBV7-8 and TRBJ1-2; TRBD1 might be the D (5 bases). The CDR3 sequence is 15 residues long. CDR1 and CDR2 from the germline V gene are SGHVS and FQNEAQ. The CDR3 reads CVSIAPGQGFSGYPF. DNA of the CDR3: TGTGTCAGCATCGCCCCAGGGCAAGGCTTTAGTGGCTACCCCTTC.

This chain connects TRBV25-1 to TRBJ1-6, with TRBD1 matching 9 bases. This CDR3 spans 13 amino acids. Germline V CDR1 and CDR2: MGHDK, SYGVNS. The junction had 6 bases not matched to a gene; V was cut back by 8 bases and J by 10 bases. CDR3 in DNA: TGTGCCAGCGCGGGACAGGGCGGATCACCCCTCCACTTT. Protein product: CASAGQGGSPLHF.